Presented here are 21 T cell receptor beta chains from one specimen sequenced in a study of human T cells and chemical hapten exposure. Regarding time point: pre-sensitization, week 0. Treatment reported: therapeutic diphenylcyclopropenone sensitization with weekly scalp DPC. TCRdb reprocessed the RACE reads with MiXCR, giving one entry per CDR3 protein. The sample gives approximately 60,000 distinct CDR3 sequences, about 11% of which show up once; about 4% is in the top ten. Material: whole blood, obtained in connection with sensitization to the hapten diphenylcyclopropenone (DPC). These receptors were obtained from a woman between 40 and 55 years old with alopecia areata. Some clones in this sample may be carry-over from other donors' samples.

This clonotype was counted at least ten times. V and J are TRBV7-9 and TRBJ2-5; D is tentatively TRBD1 or TRBD2 (6 bases each). V lost 2 bases, J lost 5 bases, and 9 bases lay in between. The V gene's germline CDR1 is SEHNR and CDR2 FQNEAQ (reference sequence). The CDR3 is 13 amino acids. The CDR3 DNA sequence: TGTGCCAGCAGCTTAAGGGGGGAGGAGACCCAGTACTTC. Residues: CASSLRGEETQYF.

Points on this clonotype: Since a much larger clone is just one base distant, this may be a read error. The CDR3 protein is CASKMDRGRVNTKAFF. The CDR3 nucleotides read TGTGCCAGCAAAATGGACAGGGGGCGGGTGAACACTAAAGCTTTCTTT. The chain recombines TRBV6-1 with TRBJ1-1; 11 nucleotides line up with TRBD1. CDR1 is MNHNS, CDR2 SASEGT, per germline. The CDR3 length is 16 residues.

This clonotype was recorded many times. The chain uses TRBV4-2 and TRBJ1-5, with a weak D call TRBD1 (5 bases). This CDR3 contains 15 residues. Germline V gene sequence: CDR1 LGHNA, CDR2 YNFKEQ. The ends were cut back, 2 bases at V and 5 bases at J, with 13 bases in the middle. Here the CDR3 reads CASSQSGTYYQPQHF. CDR3 in DNA: TGTGCCAGCAGCCAATCCGGGACGTACTATCAGCCCCAGCATTTT.

This clonotype has a count of ten or more. The V call is TRBV10-3, the J call TRBJ1-6; 9 bases align to TRBD1. The length of the CDR3 is 13 residues. The germline V gene has CDR1 ENHRY and CDR2 SYGVKD. Trimming removed 6 bases from V and 13 bases from J; junction bases left unmatched: 7. CDR3 region: CAIRGQGIDPLHF. CDR3 bases: TGTGCCATCAGAGGACAGGGGATAGACCCCCTCCACTTT.

About this clonotype itself: At one of its ends the junction is not consistent with the germline gene, which may arise from a read error. The CDR3 spells CASSLASGWNEQFF. DNA for the CDR3: TGTGCTAGCAGCTTAGCGTCGGGGTGGAATGAGCAGTTCTTC. The chain has TRBV7-7 and TRBJ2-1; D might be TRBD2 (5 bases). The CDR3 is 14 residues long. CDR1 is SSHAT, CDR2 FNYEAQ, per germline (reference sequence).

This clonotype occurred many times. The CDR3 DNA sequence: TGTGCCAGCAGTTTTTCAGGGGGTAAGGGCACTGAAGCTTTCTTT. Encoded protein: CASSFSGGKGTEAFF. V usage is TRBV6-2 or TRBV6-3 and J usage is TRBJ1-1; TRBD1 aligns across 7 bases. Per the germline V gene, CDR1 is MNHEY and CDR2 is SVGEGT. Trimming at V came to 4 bases and at J to 4 bases, leaving 9 bases not matched to a gene. The CDR3 loop spans 15 amino acids.

The chain has TRBV2 and TRBJ2-7; 9 bases are shared with TRBD1. This CDR3 region has 15 residues. Trimming removed 6 bases from V and 4 bases from J; junction bases left unmatched: 10. From germline, CDR1 is SNHLY and CDR2 FYNNEI. Here the CDR3 DNA reads TGTGCCAGCAGACTAACCGGGACAGGGATATACGAGCAGTACTTC. Its protein product is CASRLTGTGIYEQYF.

In this sample, this clonotype turned up many times. V usage is TRBV20-1 and J usage is TRBJ1-2; 7 positions agree with TRBD1. Germline values: CDR1 DFQATT, CDR2 SNEGSKA (reference sequence). The CDR3 spans 12 residues. V was clipped by 2 bases and J by 14 bases; unmatched bases: 11. The CDR3 coding sequence is TGCAGTGCTAGACAGACAGGGAGGGGTGATACCTTC. It translates to CSARQTGRGDTF.

The rearrangement links TRBV2 to TRBJ1-1; D gene uncertain. This CDR3 is built from 15 residues. CDR1 and CDR2 (germline): SNHLY, FYNNEI. The germline V and J ends were trimmed by 6 bases and 9 bases, with 23 bases remaining between them. CDR3 bases: TGTGCCAGCAGGACACCCAGGCAACAGTATCAAAAAGCTTTCTTT. The encoded protein is CASRTPRQQYQKAFF. The entire variable domain, with the rest obtained from reference TRBV2 and TRBJ1-1, is as follows: EPEVTQTPSHQVTQMGQEVILRCVPISNHLYFYWYRQILGQKVEFLVSFYNNEISEKSEIFDDQFSVERPDGSNFTLKIRSTKLEDSAMYFCASRTPRQQYQKAFFGQGTRLTVV.

This clonotype has at least ten counts. The chain has TRBV6-5 and TRBJ2-3, with 9 bases fitting TRBD1. V gave up 7 bases and J gave up 2 bases; unmatched junction bases: 16. Germline CDR1 is MNHEY and CDR2 is SVGAGI. The CDR3 contains 18 residues. The CDR3 region is CASTNYGTGSAATDTQYF. The CDR3 nucleotides read TGTGCCAGCACCAACTATGGGACAGGGAGCGCTGCCACAGATACGCAGTATTTT.

This clonotype has a handful of counts. V gene TRBV11-2 combines with J gene TRBJ2-3; D might be TRBD1 (6 bases). Looked up from germline, CDR1 is SGHAT and CDR2 is FQNNGV. V gave up 6 bases and J gave up 5 bases, with 18 bases separating them. The CDR3 spans 15 residues. CDR3 coding DNA: TGTGCCAGCAGTCGACCCGCAAAGGGGGAAGATACGCAGTATTTT. It yields the protein CASSRPAKGEDTQYF. Full variable domain (missing parts from reference TRBV11-2 and TRBJ2-3): EAGVAQSPRYKIIEKRQSVAFWCNPISGHATLYWYQQILGQGPKLLIQFQNNGVVDDSQLPKDRFSAERLKGVDSTLKIQPAKLEDSAVYLCASSRPAKGEDTQYFGPGTRLTVL.

This clonotype was detected ten times or more. The V gene is TRBV20-1, the J gene TRBJ1-4, with D possibly being TRBD1 (5 bases). V lost 3 bases, J lost 8 bases, and 13 bases lay in between. Germline CDR1 reads DFQATT; CDR2 reads SNEGSKA (reference sequence). The CDR3 totals 13 residues. CDR3 residues: CSARGGFEEKLFF. The CDR3, as DNA: TGCAGTGCTAGGGGGGGTTTTGAAGAAAAACTGTTTTTT.

There are a few counts of this clonotype. This chain uses TRBV27 with TRBJ1-1; D perhaps matches TRBD1 (5 bases). The CDR3 spans 17 residues. CDR1 and CDR2 (germline): MNHEY, SMNVEV (reference sequence). Deletions cut 2 bases from V and 0 bases from J, with 16 bases between. The CDR3 loop reads CASSLISAGWVNTEAFF. CDR3 DNA: TGTGCCAGCAGTTTAATCTCGGCAGGGTGGGTGAACACTGAAGCTTTCTTT.

This clonotype was detected a few times. J is TRBJ1-2 and V is TRBV20-1, with 9 bases identical to TRBD1. V lost 4 bases and J lost 8; bases outside the gene matches: 11. The germline V gene has CDR1 DFQATT and CDR2 SNEGSKA (reference sequence). This CDR3 has 14 residues. This CDR3 reads CSATGQGNRWGYTF. CDR3 in DNA: TGCAGTGCTACCGGACAGGGGAATAGGTGGGGCTACACCTTC.

This rearrangement joins TRBV7-2 to TRBJ2-1, with 13 bases identical to TRBD2. Trimming at V came to 4 bases and at J to 0 bases, leaving 3 bases not matched to a gene. Germline-derived CDR1 and CDR2 are SGHTA and FQGNSA. The CDR3 totals 17 residues. In DNA, the CDR3 is TGTGCCAGCAGCTCGGGACTAGCGGGGAGCTCCTACAATGAGCAGTTCTTC. Protein: CASSSGLAGSSYNEQFF.

This clonotype occurred many times. J is TRBJ2-7 and V is TRBV7-9; unclear D gene. The germline V and J ends were trimmed by 5 bases and 7 bases, with 21 bases remaining between them. The germline V gene encodes CDR1 SEHNR and CDR2 FQNEAQ (reference sequence). The CDR3 extends over 15 amino acids. The CDR3 reads CASSPGDPHKSEQYF. The CDR3 bases are TGTGCCAGCAGCCCGGGCGACCCCCATAAGAGTGAGCAGTACTTC.

This clonotype was recorded at least ten times. The J gene is TRBJ2-1, the V gene TRBV12-3 or TRBV12-4; D is perhaps TRBD1 (5 bases). V was cut by 5 bases and J by 0 bases, with 17 bases left in between. The CDR3 contains 17 residues. Here the CDR3 reads CASSDSDSHLSYNEQFF. CDR3 in DNA: TGTGCCAGCAGTGACTCCGACAGTCACCTCTCCTACAATGAGCAGTTCTTC.

The gene calls are TRBV29-1 and TRBJ2-3, with 9 bases fitting TRBD2. The CDR3 is made up of 17 amino acids. V lost 2 bases and J lost 7; bases outside the gene matches: 16. Germline V CDR1 and CDR2: SQVTM, ANQGSEA. The CDR3 sequence: CSVEHLLTSGLRYTQYF. The DNA of the CDR3 is TGCAGCGTTGAACACCTTTTGACTAGCGGCTTGAGATATACGCAGTATTTT.

This clonotype occurred many times. The rearrangement links TRBV6-2 or TRBV6-3 to TRBJ2-2, with 7 bases identical to TRBD1. The CDR3 covers 14 residues. V gave up 4 bases and J gave up 6 bases; unmatched junction bases: 5. CDR1 is MNHEY and CDR2 is SVGEGT in the germline V gene. DNA for the CDR3: TGTGCCAGCAGTTCGACAGGGTTATCCGGGGAGCTGTTTTTT. It codes for CASSSTGLSGELFF.

The chain couples TRBV29-1 to TRBJ2-5; D is perhaps TRBD1 or TRBD2 (5 bases each). The CDR3 is 14 residues long. The V gene's germline CDR1 is SQVTM and CDR2 ANQGSEA. The V end lost 6 bases, the J end lost 1 base, and 15 bases lay between the germline ends. Here the CDR3 DNA reads TGCAGCGTAGGCCGGGACGCGGGCCAAGAGACCCAGTACTTC. Translation: CSVGRDAGQETQYF.

The sample holds many counts of this clonotype. The chain recombines TRBV28 with TRBJ2-7; possible D gene TRBD2, 7 bases. Germline values: CDR1 MDHEN, CDR2 SYDVKM. Trimming cost V 7 bases and J 5 bases, with 12 bases left between them. The CDR3 contains 12 residues. The chain's CDR3 is CASTWGGHEQYF. The CDR3 nucleotides read TGTGCCAGCACCTGGGGGGGCCACGAGCAGTACTTC.